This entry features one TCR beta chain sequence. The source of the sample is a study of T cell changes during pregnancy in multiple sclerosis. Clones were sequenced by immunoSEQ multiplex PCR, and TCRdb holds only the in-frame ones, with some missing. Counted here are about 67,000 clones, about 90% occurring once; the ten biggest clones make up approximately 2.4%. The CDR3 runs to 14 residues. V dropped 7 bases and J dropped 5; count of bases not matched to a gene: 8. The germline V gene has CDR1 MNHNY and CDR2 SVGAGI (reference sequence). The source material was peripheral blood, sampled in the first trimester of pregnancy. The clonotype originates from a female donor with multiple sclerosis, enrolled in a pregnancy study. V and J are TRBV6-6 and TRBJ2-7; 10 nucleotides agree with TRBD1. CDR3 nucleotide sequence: TGTGCCAGCAACCAGGGACAGGGGAACCACGAGCAGTACTTC. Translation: CASNQGQGNHEQYF.